Shown below are 21 T cell receptor beta chains from a single sample sequenced in a study of blood T cell repertoires in COVID-19. Repertoires were generated with immunoSEQ multiplex PCR, while TCRdb's copy carries only in-frame clones and drops some. The sample holds approximately 160,000 clones; over 65% are singletons and the top ten take 4% to 4.5%. Sequences were obtained from PBMCs or T cells enriched from blood (not recorded which). The receptors were gathered from a woman aged 50 to 65 who had recovered from COVID-19.

This clone was seen only a few times. This rearrangement joins TRBV28 to TRBJ2-1; 8 bases align to TRBD1. Germline lookup yields CDR1 MDHEN and CDR2 SYDVKM. Trimming removed 4 bases from V and 3 bases from J; junction bases left unmatched: 5. The CDR3 extends over 15 amino acids. The CDR3 DNA reads as TGTGCCAGCAGTTACTCAGGGGGCGGCTACAATGAGCAGTTCTTC. Translating gives CASSYSGGGYNEQFF.

This clone turned up a few times. The V gene is TRBV25-1, the J gene TRBJ1-1; D unresolved. CDR3 length equals 15 residues. Germline V lookup: CDR1 MGHDK, CDR2 SYGVNS. The V end lost 2 bases, the J end lost 5 bases, and 15 bases lay between the germline ends. The DNA for the CDR3 is TGTGCCAGCAGTGAAAGCGCGGAGGCCGGTACTGAAGCTTTCTTT. It codes for CASSESAEAGTEAFF.

There are a few counts of this clone. The CDR3 DNA follows: TGTGCCAGCATGGGCGCTGCAGGGTCACCCCTCCACTTT. It specifies CASMGAAGSPLHF. This rearrangement joins TRBV28 to TRBJ1-6, with a possible D match to TRBD1 (5 bases). In germline, CDR1 is MDHEN, CDR2 SYDVKM. The CDR3 covers 13 residues. V gave up 7 bases and J gave up 10 bases, with 14 bases separating them.

The chain carries TRBV7-9 and TRBJ2-6; D unresolved. The CDR3 sequence is 18 residues long. Trimming cost V 5 bases and J 2 bases, with 19 bases left between them. The germline CDR1 and CDR2 sequences are SEHNR and FQNEAQ (reference sequence). CDR3 nucleotides: TGTGCCAGCAGCCCCCCCGTCCGGGTACCAGCTGGGGCCAACGTCCTGACTTTC. It encodes CASSPPVRVPAGANVLTF.

V is TRBV5-1 and J is TRBJ2-5, with TRBD1 matching 9 bases. The V and J ends lost 5 bases and 1 base, in that order; junction bases with no gene match: 6. The CDR3 is 15 residues long. Germline CDR1 reads SGHRS; CDR2 reads YFSETQ. The CDR3: CASSSDRGIQETQYF. DNA of the CDR3: TGCGCCAGCAGTTCGGACAGGGGCATCCAAGAGACCCAGTACTTC.

The rearrangement uses TRBV5-1 and TRBJ2-1; 8 bases are shared with TRBD1. The CDR3 runs 14 residues. V lost 4 bases, J lost 7 bases, and 7 bases stayed unmatched. In germline, CDR1 is SGHRS, CDR2 YFSETQ. The CDR3 spells CASSPGQGRNEQFF. CDR3 nucleotides: TGCGCCAGCAGCCCCGGACAGGGTAGGAATGAGCAGTTCTTC.

This chain joins TRBV18 and TRBJ1-1; TRBD1 might be the D (6 bases). The ends were cut back, 3 bases at V and 1 base at J, with 18 bases in the middle. Germline V gene sequence: CDR1 KGHSH, CDR2 LQKENI. This CDR3 region has 17 residues. The CDR3 here is CASSPMVGGRGNTEAFF. As DNA, the CDR3 is TGTGCCAGCTCACCCATGGTCGGGGGGCGGGGGAACACTGAAGCTTTCTTT.

This chain connects TRBV9 to TRBJ1-1; D possibly corresponds to TRBD1 (5 bases). Trimming removed 4 bases at V and 6 bases at J, with 16 bases between. There are 14 residues in the CDR3. Germline V gene lookup returns CDR1 SGDLS and CDR2 YYNGEE. CDR3 nucleotides: TGTGCCAGCAGCAAAGGGACTCTCGAGGCTGAAGCTTTCTTT. Protein product: CASSKGTLEAEAFF.

The rearrangement uses TRBV18 and TRBJ1-2, with D maybe TRBD1 (6 bases). The CDR3 has 15 amino acids. Trimming took 2 bases from V and 4 from J, leaving 14 bases between them. Germline V lookup: CDR1 KGHSH, CDR2 LQKENI. The CDR3 DNA follows: TGTGCCAGCTCACCAGCGGCAGGGGAGGGCTATGGCTACACCTTC. This encodes CASSPAAGEGYGYTF.

The gene calls are TRBV6-5 and TRBJ1-4; D might be TRBD1 (6 bases). Germline V lookup: CDR1 MNHEY, CDR2 SVGAGI. CDR3 length: 16 residues. V dropped 0 bases and J dropped 4 bases, with 12 bases sitting between them. Here the CDR3 DNA reads TGTGCCAGCAGTTACTCGATGGGGGCCCTTAATGAAAAACTGTTTTTT. Amino acids: CASSYSMGALNEKLFF.

The chain combines TRBV11-3 with TRBJ2-2; 7 positions agree with TRBD2. CDR3 size: 16 residues. Trimming cost V 7 bases and J 7 bases; bases outside gene matches: 15. The V gene's germline CDR1 is SGHNT and CDR2 YENEEA. The CDR3 region is CASTPPGGRRGGELFF. The CDR3 coding sequence is TGTGCCAGCACCCCCCCCGGCGGGAGACGGGGCGGGGAGCTGTTTTTT. Full variable domain (remainder filled in from reference TRBV11-3 and TRBJ2-2): EAGVVQSPRYKIIEKKQPVAFWCNPISGHNTLYWYLQNLGQGPELLIRYENEEAVDDSQLPKDRFSAERLKGVDSTLKIQPAELGDSAVYLCASTPPGGRRGGELFFGEGSRLTVL.

V gene TRBV7-9 combines with J gene TRBJ1-1, with 10 bases aligning to TRBD1. V lost 1 base to trimming and J lost 5 bases; unmatched junction nucleotides: 4. The CDR3 is 15 residues long. CDR1 and CDR2 from the germline V gene are SEHNR and FQNEAQ (reference sequence). The CDR3 protein is CASSLVRTGGTEAFF. CDR3 DNA sequence: TGTGCCAGCAGCTTAGTTAGGACAGGGGGGACTGAAGCTTTCTTT.

This chain uses TRBV18 with TRBJ1-1, with unresolved D. CDR1 is KGHSH and CDR2 is LQKENI in the germline V gene. The CDR3 runs to 15 residues. V gave up 4 bases and J gave up 1 base, with 13 bases separating them. CDR3 residues: CASSRARLRNTEAFF. CDR3 DNA sequence: TGTGCCAGCTCACGGGCACGGCTACGGAACACTGAAGCTTTCTTT.

The count of this clone is one. The chain combines TRBV29-1 with TRBJ2-2; D not resolved. The V end lost 5 bases, the J end lost 4 bases, and 11 bases lay between the germline ends. The length of the CDR3 is 13 residues. CDR1 is SQVTM, CDR2 ANQGSEA, per germline. In DNA, the CDR3 is TGCAGCGTTTCCGGGTCCTTCACCGGGGAGCTGTTTTTT. This sequence encodes CSVSGSFTGELFF.

The chain joins TRBV6-2 or TRBV6-3 to TRBJ1-1, with 7 bases lining up with TRBD1. The CDR3 is 12 residues long. Germline V lookup: CDR1 MNHEY, CDR2 SVGEGT. V lost 5 bases, J lost 10 bases, and 7 bases stayed unmatched. The CDR3 sequence is CASSLQGPGAFF. Here the CDR3 DNA reads TGTGCCAGCAGTCTACAGGGGCCGGGAGCTTTCTTT.

The J gene is TRBJ1-1, the V gene TRBV11-1; D is unresolved. Trimming stripped 5 bases from V and 1 base from J, with 14 bases between. The CDR3 covers 15 residues. Germline CDR1 and CDR2: SGHAT and FQDESV (reference sequence). In DNA, the CDR3 is TGTGCCAGCAGCCTAAATCGGGGTAGGAACACTGAAGCTTTCTTT. It yields the protein CASSLNRGRNTEAFF.

This clone was picked up a small number of times. This chain uses TRBV28 with TRBJ1-2; D is ambiguous. The germline CDR1 and CDR2 sequences are MDHEN and SYDVKM. There are 16 residues in the CDR3. Trimming stripped 7 bases from V and 3 bases from J, with 21 bases between. CDR3: CASTFGEGFFDYGYTF. Written as DNA, the CDR3 is TGTGCCAGCACTTTTGGTGAGGGCTTTTTCGACTATGGCTACACCTTC.

The rearrangement links TRBV7-3 to TRBJ2-2, with 11 bases aligning to TRBD1. V trimming: 3 bases; J trimming: 8 bases; junction bases outside the gene matches: 5. Per the germline V gene, CDR1 is SGHTA and CDR2 is FQGTGA. The CDR3 totals 15 residues. In nucleotides, the CDR3 is TGTGCCAGCAGCTTCCGTGGACAGGGGGCGGGGGAGCTGTTTTTT. It codes for CASSFRGQGAGELFF.

The chain links TRBV28 to TRBJ1-5; TRBD1 matches 9 bases. V lost 5 bases and J lost 7; bases outside the gene matches: 6. CDR1 is MDHEN, CDR2 SYDVKM, per germline. The CDR3 loop spans 14 amino acids. CDR3 bases: TGTGCCAGCAGTCAGGGACAGGGAGGACAGCCCCAGCATTTT. Protein product: CASSQGQGGQPQHF.

V gene TRBV25-1 combines with J gene TRBJ2-5, with D hard to call. Germline-derived CDR1 and CDR2 are MGHDK and SYGVNS. V dropped 3 bases and J dropped 5 bases, with 7 bases sitting between them. The CDR3 has 12 residues. CDR3 DNA: TGTGCCAGCAGTGACGTCCGGGAGACCCAGTACTTC. Translation: CASSDVRETQYF.

The gene calls are TRBV19 and TRBJ1-1; 8 nucleotides match TRBD1. V trimming: 5 bases; J trimming: 1 base; junction bases outside the gene matches: 6. Germline lookup yields CDR1 LNHDA and CDR2 SQIVND (reference sequence). The CDR3 spans 15 residues. The CDR3 loop is CASSAGTGGNTEAFF. The CDR3 DNA sequence: TGTGCCAGTAGTGCAGGGACAGGCGGGAACACTGAAGCTTTCTTT.